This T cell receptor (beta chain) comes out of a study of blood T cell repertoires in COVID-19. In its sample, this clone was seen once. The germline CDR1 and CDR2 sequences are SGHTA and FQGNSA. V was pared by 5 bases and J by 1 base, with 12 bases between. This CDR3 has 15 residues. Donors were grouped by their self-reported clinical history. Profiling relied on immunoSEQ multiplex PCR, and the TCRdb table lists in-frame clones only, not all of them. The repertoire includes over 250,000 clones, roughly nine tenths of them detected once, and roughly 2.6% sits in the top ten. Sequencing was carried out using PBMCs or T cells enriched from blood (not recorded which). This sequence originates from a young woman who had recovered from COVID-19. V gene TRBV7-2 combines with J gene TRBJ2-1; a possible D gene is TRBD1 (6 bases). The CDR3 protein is CASSNTGPSYNEQFF. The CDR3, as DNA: TGTGCCAGCAGCAACACAGGGCCTTCCTACAATGAGCAGTTCTTC.